Given below is one T cell receptor (beta chain) in context. Antigen unknown. The data were taken from a study of tumor and adjacent non-tumor tissue in lung cancer. Overall study findings and caveats: Compared with tumor, normal lung showed significantly lower TCR diversity.

A modified ARM-PCR protocol with three rounds of nested PCR amplified TCRbeta. TCRdb re-called the multiplex PCR reads with MiXCR, one entry per CDR3 protein. The table shows about 68,000 distinct CDR3 sequences, with about three fifths occurring only once. The CDR3 has 15 amino acids. J was trimmed by 7 bases and V by 4 bases; bases with no gene match: 7. Germline V gives CDR1 SEHNR, CDR2 FQNEAQ (reference sequence). RNA was extracted from bulk tissue without any cell sorting. The sequence came from a man aged 50 to 60 with non-small cell lung cancer. The sequencing input was lung tumor tissue. The chain employs TRBV7-9 and TRBJ1-4, with 9 bases identical to TRBD1. The CDR3 sequence is CASSSQGQGFEKLFF. Written as DNA, the CDR3 is TGTGCCAGCAGCTCCCAGGGACAGGGTTTTGAAAAACTGTTTTTT.